Below, 29 T cell receptor beta chains from the same sample are listed, as sequenced in a study of cytomegalovirus exposure and HLA in healthy donors. TCRdb keeps only in-frame clones here, not all; method: immunoSEQ multiplex PCR. The sample holds more than 70,000 clones; about 95% are singletons and the top ten take roughly 1.6%. The specimen was PBMCs. Receptors were obtained from a man aged 18-30 years in good health and CMV-seropositive.

In nucleotides, the CDR3 is TGTGCCTGGAGTATTCAGGGATGGTATGGCTACACCTTC. Translation gives CAWSIQGWYGYTF. The chain links TRBV30 to TRBJ1-2; D is perhaps TRBD1 (5 bases). This CDR3 is built from 13 residues. Germline CDR1 and CDR2: GTSNPN and SVGIG (reference sequence). Trimming removed 2 bases from V and 5 bases from J, with 12 bases in between.

Notes on this clone: A junction boundary mismatches the germline segment, possibly from a read error. The V gene is TRBV2, the J gene TRBJ2-2, with a weak D call TRBD2 (6 bases). Germline V CDR1 and CDR2: SNHLY, FYNNEI. CDR3 length: 16 residues. The CDR3 loop is CTSSEGVGGTTGELFF. CDR3 sequence (DNA): TGTACCAGCAGCGAGGGAGTGGGGGGAACCACCGGGGAGCTGTTTTTT. Supplemented by reference TRBV2 and TRBJ2-2, the full variable domain reads EPEVTQTPSHQVTQMGQEVILRCVPISNHLYFYWYRQILGQKVEFLVSFYNNEISEKSEIFDDQFSVERPDGSNFTLKIRSTKLEDSAMYFCTSSEGVGGTTGELFFGEGSRLTVL.

The CDR3 coding sequence is TGTGCCAGCACTTCTTTCGGACTAGCGGGAGACGAGCAGTACTTC. Residues: CASTSFGLAGDEQYF. The chain employs TRBV28 and TRBJ2-7; 13 bases line up with TRBD2. The germline CDR1 and CDR2 sequences are MDHEN and SYDVKM. Losses at the gene ends were 7 bases for V and 5 bases for J; bases not matched to a gene: 8. The CDR3 totals 15 residues.

The rearrangement joins TRBV10-3 to TRBJ1-5, with a weak D call TRBD1 (6 bases). CDR1 ENHRY and CDR2 SYGVKD come from the germline V gene. The V gene lost 0 bases and the J gene lost 2 bases, with 8 bases spanning the gap. This CDR3 spans 15 amino acids. DNA of the CDR3: TGTGCCATCAGTGAGTCCCGACAGGGCAATCAGCCCCAGCATTTT. Its protein is CAISESRQGNQPQHF.

This clone was seen just once. The chain links TRBV19 to TRBJ2-5; TRBD2 might be the D (5 bases). CDR3 length equals 16 residues. V lost 2 bases, J lost 2 bases, and 15 bases lay in between. The V gene's germline CDR1 is LNHDA and CDR2 SQIVND (reference sequence). CDR3 region: CASSIFMVGGQETQYF. The CDR3 DNA reads as TGTGCCAGTAGTATATTCATGGTCGGAGGACAAGAGACCCAGTACTTC.

J is TRBJ2-2 and V is TRBV2; D is perhaps TRBD2 (7 bases). Per the germline V gene, CDR1 is SNHLY and CDR2 is FYNNEI. Between the trimmed V and J ends, which lost 8 bases and 4 bases, there was a span of 17 bases. The CDR3 length is 15 residues. The CDR3 here is CASSDRGAGTGELFF. CDR3 DNA: TGTGCCAGCTCCGATCGGGGGGCGGGCACCGGGGAGCTGTTTTTT. Full variable domain (outside the CDR3, taken from reference TRBV2 and TRBJ2-2): EPEVTQTPSHQVTQMGQEVILRCVPISNHLYFYWYRQILGQKVEFLVSFYNNEISEKSEIFDDQFSVERPDGSNFTLKIRSTKLEDSAMYFCASSDRGAGTGELFFGEGSRLTVL.

This chain connects TRBV2 to TRBJ2-1, with D possibly being TRBD2 (7 bases). V lost 7 bases and J 3 bases, leaving 13 bases between the germline ends. Germline V gives CDR1 SNHLY, CDR2 FYNNEI. The CDR3 is 14 amino acids. Here the CDR3 DNA reads TGTGCCAGCACTGTAAGGGGGGGCTACAATGAGCAGTTCTTC. It encodes CASTVRGGYNEQFF.

The chain combines TRBV28 with TRBJ1-5; D remains ambiguous. The CDR3 is 18 residues long. Germline V gene sequence: CDR1 MDHEN, CDR2 SYDVKM. V gave up 2 bases and J gave up 0 bases, with 17 bases separating them. CDR3 sequence (DNA): TGTGCCAGCAGTTTAAGCCCCGGAGGATTCTATAGCAATCAGCCCCAGCATTTT. Translation: CASSLSPGGFYSNQPQHF.

This clone was seen only once. This chain joins TRBV7-9 and TRBJ1-4; 10 bases agree with TRBD1. Per the germline V gene, CDR1 is SEHNR and CDR2 is FQNEAQ (reference sequence). The CDR3 extends over 16 amino acids. The J segment lost 10 bases and the V segment lost 4 bases, leaving 12 bases of the junction unmatched. The chain's CDR3 is CASSSVQPGQGGKLFF. The CDR3, as DNA: TGTGCCAGCAGCTCCGTACAACCAGGACAGGGGGGAAAACTGTTTTTT.

The chain uses TRBV19 and TRBJ2-1; the D gene is possibly TRBD1 (6 bases). The CDR3 spans 16 residues. Between the trimmed V and J ends, which lost 5 bases and 0 bases, there was a span of 14 bases. Germline V gene lookup returns CDR1 LNHDA and CDR2 SQIVND (reference sequence). As DNA, the CDR3 is TGTGCCAGTAGTTTTCAGACAGGCAGCTCCTACAATGAGCAGTTCTTC. This codes for CASSFQTGSSYNEQFF.

J is TRBJ2-7 and V is TRBV19; 7 bases are shared with TRBD2. Per germline, CDR1 LNHDA and CDR2 SQIVND (reference sequence). This CDR3 is built from 13 residues. V lost 4 bases, J lost 1 base, and 1 base stayed unmatched. CDR3 nucleotide sequence: TGTGCCAGTAGTACGGGAGGATCCTACGAGCAGTACTTC. Translating it yields CASSTGGSYEQYF.

J is TRBJ2-1 and V is TRBV29-1, with 9 bases fitting TRBD2. CDR1 SQVTM and CDR2 ANQGSEA come from the germline V gene. Trimming removed 3 bases from V and 8 bases from J; junction bases left unmatched: 8. The CDR3 covers 14 residues. This CDR3 reads CSVDGAGGIDEQFF. Here the CDR3 DNA reads TGCAGCGTTGACGGCGCGGGAGGGATAGATGAGCAGTTCTTC.

This chain connects TRBV28 to TRBJ2-5, with D unresolved. The germline V and J ends were trimmed by 3 bases and 3 bases, with 5 bases remaining between them. In germline, CDR1 is MDHEN, CDR2 SYDVKM. The CDR3 sequence is 12 residues long. This chain's CDR3 is CASSFIEETQYF. The DNA of the CDR3 is TGTGCCAGCAGTTTCATTGAAGAGACCCAGTACTTC.

The chain has TRBV6-4 and TRBJ2-1; TRBD1 matches 11 bases. CDR1 MRHNA and CDR2 SNTAGT come from the germline V gene. The CDR3 loop spans 16 amino acids. Trimming cost V 0 bases and J 7 bases; bases outside gene matches: 5. The DNA for the CDR3 is TGTGCCAGCAGTGACTCGGCCGGACAGGGGGCTAATGAGCAGTTCTTC. It encodes CASSDSAGQGANEQFF.

This clone was counted a single time. The chain uses TRBV6-1 and TRBJ2-1; 12 nucleotides line up with TRBD2. CDR1 MNHNS and CDR2 SASEGT come from the germline V gene. Unmatched junction bases numbered 9, after V lost 7 bases and J lost 14 bases. The CDR3 spans 13 residues. The CDR3 DNA sequence: TGTGCCAGCACCTTGACTAGCGGGAGTAAAGAGTTCTTC. Protein: CASTLTSGSKEFF.

The rearrangement joins TRBV7-9 to TRBJ2-3, with 9 bases matching TRBD2. Trimming took 7 bases from V and 0 from J; bases not matched to a gene: 11. The germline gives CDR1 SEHNR, CDR2 FQNEAQ (reference sequence). This CDR3 comprises 17 residues. In DNA, the CDR3 is TGTGCCAGCACGTTAGCGGGAGCGCCCGCTAGCACAGATACGCAGTATTTT. It codes for CASTLAGAPASTDTQYF.

The J gene is TRBJ2-7, the V gene TRBV15; D is unclear. CDR1 is LNHNV, CDR2 YYDKDF, per germline (reference sequence). V was pared by 0 bases and J by 8 bases, with 11 bases between. The CDR3 runs 13 residues. Written as DNA, the CDR3 is TGTGCCACCAGCAGAGATAGCTACGCCAAGCAGTACTTC. It translates to CATSRDSYAKQYF.

The chain recombines TRBV18 with TRBJ2-1; D is possibly TRBD2 (5 bases). The CDR3 loop spans 12 amino acids. The V end lost 2 bases, the J end lost 8 bases, and 7 bases lay between the germline ends. The germline gives CDR1 KGHSH, CDR2 LQKENI. CDR3 amino acids: CASSPEGDEQFF. The CDR3 nucleotides are TGTGCCAGCTCACCAGAGGGCGATGAGCAGTTCTTC.

This chain uses TRBV10-3 with TRBJ1-1, with a tentative D call TRBD1 (5 bases). V was pared by 10 bases and J by 4 bases, with 10 bases between. The germline V gene has CDR1 ENHRY and CDR2 SYGVKD. The CDR3 is 11 amino acids. CDR3 DNA sequence: TGTGCCACCCGGGGGGGCACTGAAGCTTTCTTT. Its translation: CATRGGTEAFF.

The chain joins TRBV28 to TRBJ1-3; D is perhaps TRBD1 (6 bases). Germline lookup yields CDR1 MDHEN and CDR2 SYDVKM. The CDR3 contains 14 residues. Trimming left V 4 bases short and J 8 bases short, with 15 bases between. CDR3 protein: CASSYHSNRDTIYF. CDR3 nucleotides: TGTGCCAGCAGTTACCACTCTAACAGGGACACCATATATTTT.

The chain is built from TRBV9 and TRBJ2-2; TRBD1 agrees at 7 bases. The V and J ends lost 4 bases and 6 bases, in that order; junction bases with no gene match: 12. Germline CDR1 and CDR2: SGDLS and YYNGEE. The CDR3 length is 16 residues. In nucleotides, the CDR3 is TGTGCCAGCAGCCCAAGGGGAACAGGGGCTTCCGGGGAGCTGTTTTTT. This encodes CASSPRGTGASGELFF.

V usage is TRBV19 and J usage is TRBJ1-1; D might be TRBD1 (5 bases). The CDR3 totals 13 residues. Trimming shortened V by 3 bases and J by 5 bases, and 10 bases separated the two germline ends. Germline V gene lookup returns CDR1 LNHDA and CDR2 SQIVND (reference sequence). In nucleotides, the CDR3 is TGTGCCAGTAGTATGGCAGGGACTACTGAAGCTTTCTTT. This codes for CASSMAGTTEAFF.

The V gene is TRBV5-1, the J gene TRBJ1-1; TRBD1 matches 9 bases. Germline assignment: CDR1 SGHRS and CDR2 YFSETQ. The V gene end was trimmed by 2 bases and the J gene end by 0 bases; junction bases not matched to a gene: 8. This CDR3 is 17 amino acids long. In nucleotides, the CDR3 is TGCGCCAGCAGCTTCGGACAGGGGTCGGGCATGAACACTGAAGCTTTCTTT. This codes for CASSFGQGSGMNTEAFF.

The V gene is TRBV12-5, the J gene TRBJ1-5; D ambiguous. The CDR3 contains 12 residues. Deletions cut 2 bases from V and 9 bases from J, with 8 bases between. The germline V gene encodes CDR1 LGHNT and CDR2 FRNRAP. This CDR3 is CASGLSSGPQHF. The CDR3 region has the DNA TGTGCTAGTGGTTTGTCATCCGGGCCCCAGCATTTT.

The chain has TRBV5-1 and TRBJ2-7; maybe TRBD2 (7 bases). Germline-derived CDR1 and CDR2 are SGHRS and YFSETQ. CDR3 size: 16 residues. The V end lost 4 bases, the J end lost 5 bases, and 22 bases lay between the germline ends. The CDR3 nucleotides read TGCGCCAGCAGCCCCGGGGGGCCATGGGGACTTGACGAGCAGTACTTC. It translates to CASSPGGPWGLDEQYF.

The chain recombines TRBV4-1 with TRBJ2-7; D unclear. This CDR3 spans 15 amino acids. Germline V lookup: CDR1 MGHRA, CDR2 YSYEKL. V lost 4 bases and J 1 base, leaving 14 bases between the germline ends. This CDR3 is CASSPTAAFSYEQYF. The DNA of the CDR3 is TGCGCCAGCAGCCCTACTGCGGCCTTTTCCTACGAGCAGTACTTC.

The chain joins TRBV11-3 to TRBJ2-3; 8 nucleotides agree with TRBD2. The CDR3 is made up of 14 amino acids. Germline assignment: CDR1 SGHNT and CDR2 YENEEA. Trimming removed 5 bases from V and 0 bases from J; junction bases left unmatched: 1. CDR3 sequence: CASSREGSTDTQYF. In nucleotides, the CDR3 is TGTGCCAGCAGCCGGGAGGGAAGCACAGATACGCAGTATTTT.

The V gene is TRBV27, the J gene TRBJ1-1; a weak D match, TRBD1 (6 bases). Germline V gives CDR1 MNHEY, CDR2 SMNVEV (reference sequence). V lost 5 bases and J lost 2, with 9 bases in between. The CDR3 sequence is 13 residues long. The CDR3 bases are TGTGCCAGCAGTAGACAGGAAAACACTGAAGCTTTCTTT. This translates into CASSRQENTEAFF.

The V and J genes are TRBV9 and TRBJ2-5; 13 bases are shared with TRBD2. The CDR3 has 16 residues. With 2 bases clipped from V and 2 bases from J, the junction kept 3 bases outside the gene matches. Germline V gives CDR1 SGDLS, CDR2 YYNGEE. CDR3: CASSVGTSGVQETQYF. The DNA of the CDR3 is TGTGCCAGCAGCGTCGGGACTAGCGGGGTGCAAGAGACCCAGTACTTC.